A selection of T cell receptor beta chains follows, all from one sample in a study of T cells after posttransplantation cyclophosphamide. The assay was immunoSEQ multiplex PCR, and TCRdb's table has in-frame clones only and misses some. Captured here are 42,000 or so clones, none seen once; the top ten comprise 3.5% to 5.5%. Sequenced sample: PBMCs. The receptor source for this set is a woman aged 45-60 years in good health and a related stem cell transplant donor. Both conserved end residues are part of each CDR3. The D gene is left open where the match is weak. Size tells how often a clone was seen (once, few, many) or the class of an expanded clone, and some rows leave it out.

d_call	v_call	clone_size	j_call	cdr3_aa	cdr3_nt
TRBD1	TRBV27	many	TRBJ1-6	CASSLSSTGGEGSPLHF	TGTGCCAGCAGTTTATCCTCGACAGGGGGCGAGGGATCACCCCTCCACTTT
NA	TRBV5-1	many	TRBJ1-4	CASSPQRGSNEKLFF	TGCGCCAGCAGCCCGCAACGGGGTAGTAATGAAAAACTGTTTTTT
NA	TRBV1	NA	TRBJ2-5	CTSSQEDPGHPGETQYF	TGCACCAGCAGCCAGGAAGATCCGGGACACCCTGGGGAGACCCAGTACTTC
NA	TRBV5-6	many	TRBJ2-6	CASSLGRILSGANVLTF	TGTGCCAGCAGCTTGGGGCGGATCCTCTCTGGGGCCAACGTCCTGACTTTC
NA	TRBV5-1	NA	TRBJ2-7	CASSLDRLAYEQYF	TGCGCCAGCAGCTTGGACAGGCTTGCCTACGAGCAGTACTTC
NA	TRBV6-1	many	TRBJ2-3	CASSEDWYTDTQYF	TGTGCCAGCAGTGAAGACTGGTACACAGATACGCAGTATTTT
NA	TRBV4-2	many	TRBJ1-2	CASSQGARGSYGYTF	TGTGCCAGCAGCCAAGGGGCTCGGGGGAGCTATGGCTACACCTTC
NA	TRBV15	NA	TRBJ2-1	CATSRDRAGGNEQFF	TGTGCCACCAGCAGAGATCGGGCAGGGGGGAATGAGCAGTTCTTC
NA	TRBV7-2	many	TRBJ1-1	CASSSTKETVAFF	TGTGCCAGCAGCTCCACCAAGGAGACAGTCGCTTTCTTT
NA	TRBV23-1	few	TRBJ1-2	CASSLWGASGYTF	TGCGCCAGCAGCCTGTGGGGAGCATCGGGCTACACCTTC